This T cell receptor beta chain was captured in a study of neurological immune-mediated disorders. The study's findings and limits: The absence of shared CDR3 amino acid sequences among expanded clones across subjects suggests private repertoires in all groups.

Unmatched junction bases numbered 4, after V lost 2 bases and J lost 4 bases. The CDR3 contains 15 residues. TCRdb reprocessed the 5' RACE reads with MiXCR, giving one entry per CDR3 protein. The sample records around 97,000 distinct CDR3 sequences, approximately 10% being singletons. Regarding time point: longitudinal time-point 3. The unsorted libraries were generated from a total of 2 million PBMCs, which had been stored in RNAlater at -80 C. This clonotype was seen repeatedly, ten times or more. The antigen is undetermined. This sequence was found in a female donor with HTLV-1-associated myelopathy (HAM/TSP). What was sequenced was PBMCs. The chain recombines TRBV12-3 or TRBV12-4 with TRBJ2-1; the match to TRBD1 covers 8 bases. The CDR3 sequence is CASSLQGAKYNEQFF. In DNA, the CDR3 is TGTGCCAGCAGTTTACAGGGGGCGAAATACAATGAGCAGTTCTTC.